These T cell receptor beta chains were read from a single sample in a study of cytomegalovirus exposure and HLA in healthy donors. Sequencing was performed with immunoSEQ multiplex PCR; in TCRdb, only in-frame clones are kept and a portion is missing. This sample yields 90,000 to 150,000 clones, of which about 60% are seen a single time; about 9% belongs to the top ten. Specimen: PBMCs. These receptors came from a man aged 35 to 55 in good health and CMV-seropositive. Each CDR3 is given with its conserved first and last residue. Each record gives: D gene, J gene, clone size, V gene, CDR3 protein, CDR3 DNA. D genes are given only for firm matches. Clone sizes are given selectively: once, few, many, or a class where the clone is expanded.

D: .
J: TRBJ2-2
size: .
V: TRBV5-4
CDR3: CASRGRGGAGELFF
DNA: TGTGCCAGCCGCGGAAGGGGGGGGGCCGGGGAGCTGTTTTTT

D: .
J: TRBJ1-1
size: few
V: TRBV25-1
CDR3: CASRDGGVVTEAFF
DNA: TGTGCCAGCAGAGATGGAGGGGTGGTCACTGAAGCTTTCTTT

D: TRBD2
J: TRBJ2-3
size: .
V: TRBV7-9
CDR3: CASSLDLAGRTDTQYF
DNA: TGTGCCAGCAGCTTAGACCTAGCGGGCCGCACAGATACGCAGTATTTT

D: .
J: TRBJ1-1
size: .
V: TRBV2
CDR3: CASIRSGARSEAFF
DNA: TGTGCCAGCATCCGATCAGGGGCCAGGAGTGAAGCTTTCTTT

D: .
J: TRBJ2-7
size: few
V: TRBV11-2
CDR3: CASSLEAYSSYEQYF
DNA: TGTGCCAGCAGCTTAGAAGCCTACAGCTCCTACGAGCAGTACTTC

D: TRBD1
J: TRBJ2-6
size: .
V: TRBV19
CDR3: CASRPGQGLAGANVLTF
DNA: TGTGCCAGTAGACCGGGACAGGGGTTAGCTGGGGCCAACGTCCTGACTTTC

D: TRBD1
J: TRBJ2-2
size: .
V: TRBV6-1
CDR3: CASRAGTANTGELFF
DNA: TGTGCCAGCAGGGCCGGGACAGCGAACACCGGGGAGCTGTTTTTT

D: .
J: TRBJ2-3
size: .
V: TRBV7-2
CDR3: CASSPDYTDTQYF
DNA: TGTGCCAGCAGCCCGGACTACACAGATACGCAGTATTTT

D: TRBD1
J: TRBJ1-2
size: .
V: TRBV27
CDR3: CASTTLPGQGIRGYTF
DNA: TGTGCCAGCACCACATTGCCGGGACAGGGGATACGCGGCTACACCTTC

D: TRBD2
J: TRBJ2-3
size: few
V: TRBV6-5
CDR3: CASRGLAGGSDTQYF
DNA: TGTGCCAGCAGGGGACTAGCGGGAGGGTCAGATACGCAGTATTTT

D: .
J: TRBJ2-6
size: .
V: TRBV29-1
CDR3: CSVGNAGANVLTF
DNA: TGCAGCGTCGGTAACGCTGGGGCCAACGTCCTGACTTTC

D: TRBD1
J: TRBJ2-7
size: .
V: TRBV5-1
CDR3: CASSLVSGTGSHEQYF
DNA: TGCGCCAGCAGCCTGGTATCCGGGACAGGGTCTCACGAGCAGTACTTC

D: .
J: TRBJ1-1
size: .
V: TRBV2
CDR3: CASRVGYTEAFF
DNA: TGTGCCAGCAGGGTCGGTTACACTGAAGCTTTCTTT

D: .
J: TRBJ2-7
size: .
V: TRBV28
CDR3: CASNGGLAGKQYF
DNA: TGTGCCAGCAATGGGGGACTGGCGGGAAAGCAGTACTTC

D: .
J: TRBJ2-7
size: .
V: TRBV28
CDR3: CASSQPIQGFHEQYF
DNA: TGTGCCAGCAGTCAGCCCATTCAGGGGTTCCACGAGCAGTACTTC